This T cell receptor (beta chain) was retrieved from a study of T cells expressing NK-cell markers. Study-wide context: Seropositivity for HCMV was found in seven of the eight sequenced donors, with one seronegative.

Study results and caveats: The study found dominant NKG2C+ clonotypes at about 1.0-7.0% of CD8+ T cells in about six donors. Unclear, still, was the HCMV specificity of the expanded NKG2C+ T cell clones. There were four donors in whom these clonotypes also led the CD3+CD56-NKG2C+ fraction.

Comment on this clonotype: Antigen specificity is unknown.

The germline V gene has CDR1 MNHNS and CDR2 SASEGT. This CDR3 has 14 amino acids. Using the 5' RACE reads, TCRdb records one entry per CDR3 protein without DNA. The sample has about 550,000 distinct CDR3 sequences; the top ten hold roughly 3.5%. This chain joins TRBV6-1 and TRBJ2-3; TCRdb calls TRBD2, which cannot be checked without DNA. This receptor was taken from a man aged 18 to 30 in good health. Sample: blood T cells: a sorted CD56 or NKG2C T cell subset, CD4+ or CD8+ T cells, or bulk PBMC T cells (not recorded which). The CDR3 loop is CASSRLAPPDTQYF.